The rows below give T cell receptor beta chains drawn from one sample of a study of untreated major depressive disorder. TCRdb's copy holds only in-frame clones and misses some; the assay was immunoSEQ multiplex PCR. The sample comprises tens of thousands of clones, about 93% of which are singletons, and 0.25% to 0.35% rests with the top ten. The specimen sequenced was CD4+ T cells from PBMCs. The source is a man aged 25 to 40 in good health. The CDR3 runs from the conserved cysteine through the conserved F or W. A D gene is named only where the DNA matches it firmly. Clone size appears in some rows only: once, few, many, or a class for an expanded clone.

j_call	clone_size	d_call	v_call	cdr3_nt	cdr3_aa
TRBJ1-1	once	-	TRBV5-6	TGTGCCAGCAGTCTGGGGAGGAACACTGAAGCTTTCTTT	CASSLGRNTEAFF
TRBJ2-7	-	-	TRBV21-1	TGTGCCAGCAGCAAACCGGGTACGGAGCAGTACTTC	CASSKPGTEQYF
TRBJ1-1	-	-	TRBV6-1	TGTGCCAGCAGTGCTGGGATTAACACTGAAGCTTTCTTT	CASSAGINTEAFF
TRBJ2-3	-	-	TRBV2	TGTGCCAGCAGTGCCGGGAGTGTGCTAGGCACAGATACGCAGTATTTT	CASSAGSVLGTDTQYF
TRBJ1-5	once	-	TRBV27	TGTGCCAGCAGCCCCGGTTGGCGACAGACAAATCAGCCCCAGCATTTT	CASSPGWRQTNQPQHF
TRBJ1-4	-	-	TRBV30	TGTGCCTGGAGTGGAAGACAGGACTTTAATGAAAAACTGTTTTTT	CAWSGRQDFNEKLFF
TRBJ2-7	-	TRBD2	TRBV7-2	TGTGCCAGCAGCTTAACGGGGGGCTCCTACGAGCAGTACTTC	CASSLTGGSYEQYF
TRBJ2-2	-	-	TRBV30	TGTGCCTCCCCCAAGGGCTCCTGGTTAGATGGCGGGGAGCTGTTTTTT	CASPKGSWLDGGELFF
TRBJ2-1	-	TRBD2	TRBV7-9	TGTGCCAGCAGCTTAATGGCGGGAGGGGCCAATGAGCAGTTCTTC	CASSLMAGGANEQFF
TRBJ2-1	-	TRBD1	TRBV11-3	TGTGCCAGCAGCTTAGGGACAGGGGCCGATGAGCAGTTCTTC	CASSLGTGADEQFF
TRBJ1-1	-	-	TRBV7-8	TGTGCCAGCAGCTTTACCTCCGGGGGGAGGAACACTGAAGCTTTCTTT	CASSFTSGGRNTEAFF
TRBJ1-2	-	-	TRBV5-6	TGTGCCAGCAGCCCCAGGTCACGATATGGCTACACCTTC	CASSPRSRYGYTF
TRBJ2-5	-	-	TRBV5-1	TGCGCCAGCAGCTCCCCGTCCCCCACTGGGGCCCAGTACTTC	CASSSPSPTGAQYF
TRBJ2-2	-	-	TRBV11-2	TGTGCCAGCAGCTATCAGGACACCGGGGAGCTGTTTTTT	CASSYQDTGELFF
TRBJ1-1	-	-	TRBV7-8	TGTGCCAGCAGCTTAGCCGGGACCGCCGTAGCTTTCTTT	CASSLAGTAVAFF
TRBJ1-2	-	-	TRBV2	TGTGCCAGCACAGGGCGGACAGTTTCTGACTACTATGGCTACACCTTC	CASTGRTVSDYYGYTF
TRBJ2-7	-	-	TRBV6-1	TGTGCCAGCAGCCTCAGACAGTTCCCCTACGAGCAGTACTTC	CASSLRQFPYEQYF
TRBJ2-1	-	-	TRBV2	TGTGCCAGCAGTGCCCGGCCAAGCTCCTACAATGAGCAGTTCTTC	CASSARPSSYNEQFF
TRBJ1-5	-	TRBD1	TRBV29-1	TGCAGCGTTGGGATAGGACAGGGTGGTTCCAGTCAGCCCCAGCATTTT	CSVGIGQGGSSQPQHF
TRBJ2-1	once	-	TRBV15	TGTGCCACCAGCAGCCTCGCCCTAGCGCTCAATGAGCAGTTCTTC	CATSSLALALNEQFF
TRBJ1-4	once	-	TRBV30	TGTGCCTGGAGTAAGGGAGAAAAACTGTTTTTT	CAWSKGEKLFF
TRBJ1-5	-	-	TRBV7-9	TGTGCCAGCGGTCCCGACAATCAGCCCCAGCATTTT	CASGPDNQPQHF